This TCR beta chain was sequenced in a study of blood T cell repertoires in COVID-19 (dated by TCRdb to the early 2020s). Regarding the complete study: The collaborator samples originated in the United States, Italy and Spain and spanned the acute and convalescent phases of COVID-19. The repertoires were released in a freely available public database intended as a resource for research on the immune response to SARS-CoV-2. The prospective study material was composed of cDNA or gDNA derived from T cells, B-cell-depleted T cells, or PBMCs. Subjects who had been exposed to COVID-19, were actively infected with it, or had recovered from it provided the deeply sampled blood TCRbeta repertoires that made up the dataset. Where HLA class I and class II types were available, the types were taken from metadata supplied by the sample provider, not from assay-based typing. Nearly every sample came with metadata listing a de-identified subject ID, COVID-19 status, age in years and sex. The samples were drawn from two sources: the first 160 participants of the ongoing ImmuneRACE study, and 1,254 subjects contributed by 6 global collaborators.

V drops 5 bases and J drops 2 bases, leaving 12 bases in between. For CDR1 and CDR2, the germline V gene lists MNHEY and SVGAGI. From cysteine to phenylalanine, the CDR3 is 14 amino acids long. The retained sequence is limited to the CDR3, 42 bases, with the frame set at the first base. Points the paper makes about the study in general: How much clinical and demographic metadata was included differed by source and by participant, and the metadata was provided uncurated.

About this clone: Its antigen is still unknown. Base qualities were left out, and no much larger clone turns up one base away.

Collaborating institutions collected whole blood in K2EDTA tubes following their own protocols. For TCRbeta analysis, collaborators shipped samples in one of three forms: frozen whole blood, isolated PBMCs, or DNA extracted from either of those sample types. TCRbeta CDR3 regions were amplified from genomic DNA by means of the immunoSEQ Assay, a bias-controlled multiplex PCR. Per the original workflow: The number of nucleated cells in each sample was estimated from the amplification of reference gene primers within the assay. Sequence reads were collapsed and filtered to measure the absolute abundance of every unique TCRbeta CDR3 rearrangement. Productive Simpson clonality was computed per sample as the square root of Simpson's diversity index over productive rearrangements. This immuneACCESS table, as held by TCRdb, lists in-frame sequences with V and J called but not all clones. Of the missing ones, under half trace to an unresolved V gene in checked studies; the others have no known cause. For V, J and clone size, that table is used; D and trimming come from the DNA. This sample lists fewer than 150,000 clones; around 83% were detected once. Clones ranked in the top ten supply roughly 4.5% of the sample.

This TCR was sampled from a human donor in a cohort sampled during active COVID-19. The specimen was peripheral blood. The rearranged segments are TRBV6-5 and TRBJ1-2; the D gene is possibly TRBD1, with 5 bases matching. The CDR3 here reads CASSTTGENYGYTF. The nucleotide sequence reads TGTGCCAGCAGTACTACGGGGGAGAACTATGGCTACACCTTC.